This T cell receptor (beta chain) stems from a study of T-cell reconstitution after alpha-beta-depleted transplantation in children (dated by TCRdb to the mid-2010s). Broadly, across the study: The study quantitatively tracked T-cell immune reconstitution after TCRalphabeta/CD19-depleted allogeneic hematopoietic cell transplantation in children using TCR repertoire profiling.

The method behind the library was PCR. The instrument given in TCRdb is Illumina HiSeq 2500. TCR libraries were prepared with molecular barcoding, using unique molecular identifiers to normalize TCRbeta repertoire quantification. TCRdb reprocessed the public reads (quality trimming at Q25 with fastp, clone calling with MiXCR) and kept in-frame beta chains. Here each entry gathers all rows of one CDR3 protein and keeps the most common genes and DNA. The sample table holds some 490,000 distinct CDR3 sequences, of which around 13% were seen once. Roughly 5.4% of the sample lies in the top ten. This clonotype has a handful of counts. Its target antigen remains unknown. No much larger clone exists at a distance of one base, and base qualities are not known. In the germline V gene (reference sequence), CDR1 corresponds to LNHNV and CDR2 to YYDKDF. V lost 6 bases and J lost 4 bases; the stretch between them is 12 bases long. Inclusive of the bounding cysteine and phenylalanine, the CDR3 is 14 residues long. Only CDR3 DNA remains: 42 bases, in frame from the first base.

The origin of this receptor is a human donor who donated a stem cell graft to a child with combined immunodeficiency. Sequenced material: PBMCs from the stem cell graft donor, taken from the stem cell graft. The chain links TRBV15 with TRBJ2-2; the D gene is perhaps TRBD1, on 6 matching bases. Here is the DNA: TGTGCCACCAGGCAGGGGCAGATCACCGGGGAGCTGTTTTTT. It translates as CATRQGQITGELFF.